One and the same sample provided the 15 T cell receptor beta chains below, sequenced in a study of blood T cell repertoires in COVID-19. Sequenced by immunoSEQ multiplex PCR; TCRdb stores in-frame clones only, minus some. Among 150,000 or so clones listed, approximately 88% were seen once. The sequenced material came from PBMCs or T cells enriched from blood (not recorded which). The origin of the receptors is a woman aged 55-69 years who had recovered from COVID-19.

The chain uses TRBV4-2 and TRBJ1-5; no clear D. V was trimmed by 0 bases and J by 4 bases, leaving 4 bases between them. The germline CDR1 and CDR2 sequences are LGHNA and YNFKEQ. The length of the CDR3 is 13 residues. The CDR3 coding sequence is TGTGCCAGCAGCCAAGAGAGGAATCAGCCCCAGCATTTT. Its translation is CASSQERNQPQHF.

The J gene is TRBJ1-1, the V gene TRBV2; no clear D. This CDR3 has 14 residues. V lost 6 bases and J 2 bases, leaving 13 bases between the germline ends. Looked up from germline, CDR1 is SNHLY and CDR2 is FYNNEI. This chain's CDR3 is CASSFAGLNTEAFF. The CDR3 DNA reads TGTGCCAGCAGCTTCGCCGGACTCAACACTGAAGCTTTCTTT.

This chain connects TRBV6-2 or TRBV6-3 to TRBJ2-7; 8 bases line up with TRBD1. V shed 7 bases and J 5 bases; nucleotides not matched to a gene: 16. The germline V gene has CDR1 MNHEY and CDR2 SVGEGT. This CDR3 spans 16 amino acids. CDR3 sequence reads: CASTPIWAGGQDEQYF. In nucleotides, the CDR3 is TGTGCCAGCACCCCCATTTGGGCAGGGGGCCAGGACGAGCAGTACTTC.

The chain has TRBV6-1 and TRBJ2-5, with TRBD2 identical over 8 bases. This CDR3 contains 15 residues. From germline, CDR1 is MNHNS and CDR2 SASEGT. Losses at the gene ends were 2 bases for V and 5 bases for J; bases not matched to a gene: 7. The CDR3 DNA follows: TGTGCCAGCAGTGAACTAGCGGGTGTGATGGAGACCCAGTACTTC. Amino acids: CASSELAGVMETQYF.

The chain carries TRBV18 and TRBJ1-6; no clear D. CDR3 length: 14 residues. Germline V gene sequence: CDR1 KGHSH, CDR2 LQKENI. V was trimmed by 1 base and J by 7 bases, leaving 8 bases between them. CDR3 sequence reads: CASSPLGPNSPLHF. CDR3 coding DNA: TGTGCCAGCTCACCACTGGGCCCGAATTCACCCCTCCACTTT.

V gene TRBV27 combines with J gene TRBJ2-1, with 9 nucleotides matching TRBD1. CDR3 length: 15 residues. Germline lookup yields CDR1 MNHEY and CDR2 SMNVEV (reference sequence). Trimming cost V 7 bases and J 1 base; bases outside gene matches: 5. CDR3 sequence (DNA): TGTGCCAGCAAGCGCGGGACAGGGTCCTACAATGAGCAGTTCTTC. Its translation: CASKRGTGSYNEQFF.

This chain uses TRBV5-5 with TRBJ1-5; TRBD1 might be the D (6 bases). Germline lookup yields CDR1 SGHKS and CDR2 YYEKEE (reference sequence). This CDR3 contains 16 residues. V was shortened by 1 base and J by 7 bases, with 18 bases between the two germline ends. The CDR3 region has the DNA TGTGCCAGCAGCTTGAGTAGTTTCGGGGGGCAGCAGCCCCAGCATTTT. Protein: CASSLSSFGGQQPQHF.

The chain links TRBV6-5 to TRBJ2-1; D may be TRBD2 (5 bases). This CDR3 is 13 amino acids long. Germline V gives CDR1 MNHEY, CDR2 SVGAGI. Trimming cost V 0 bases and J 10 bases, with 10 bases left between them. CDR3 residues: CASSYSSGLEQFF. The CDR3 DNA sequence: TGTGCCAGCAGTTACTCGAGCGGTCTCGAGCAGTTCTTC.

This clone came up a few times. The CDR3 nucleotides are TGTGCCAGCAGCTTAGATCCGAATTCACCCCTCCACTTT. Its translation: CASSLDPNSPLHF. This chain connects TRBV11-2 to TRBJ1-6; D gene unclear. Per germline, CDR1 SGHAT and CDR2 FQNNGV. There are 13 residues in the CDR3. V lost 0 bases, J lost 7 bases, and 4 bases lay in between.

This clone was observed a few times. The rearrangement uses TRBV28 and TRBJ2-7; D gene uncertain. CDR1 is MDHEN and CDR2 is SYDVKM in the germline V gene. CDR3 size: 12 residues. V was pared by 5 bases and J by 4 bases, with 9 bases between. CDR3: CASSPPFYEQYF. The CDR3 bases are TGTGCCAGCAGTCCCCCTTTTTACGAGCAGTACTTC. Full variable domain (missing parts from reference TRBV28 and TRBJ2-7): DVKVTQSSRYLVKRTGEKVFLECVQDMDHENMFWYRQDPGLGLRLIYFSYDVKMKEKGDIPEGYSVSREKKERFSLILESASTNQTSMYLCASSPPFYEQYFGPGTRLTVT.

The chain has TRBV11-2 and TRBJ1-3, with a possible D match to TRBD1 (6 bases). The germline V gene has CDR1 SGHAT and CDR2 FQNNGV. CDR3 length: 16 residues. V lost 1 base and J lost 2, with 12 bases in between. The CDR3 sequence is CASSLVRGTTGNTIYF. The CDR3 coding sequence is TGTGCCAGCAGCTTAGTGAGGGGGACTACTGGAAACACCATATATTTT.

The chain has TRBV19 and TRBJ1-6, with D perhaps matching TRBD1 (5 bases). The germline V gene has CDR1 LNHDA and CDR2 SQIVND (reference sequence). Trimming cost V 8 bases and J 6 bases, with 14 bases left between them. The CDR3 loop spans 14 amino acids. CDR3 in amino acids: CASSTTETNSPLHF. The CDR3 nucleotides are TGTGCCAGTTCTACGACAGAAACTAATTCACCCCTCCACTTT.

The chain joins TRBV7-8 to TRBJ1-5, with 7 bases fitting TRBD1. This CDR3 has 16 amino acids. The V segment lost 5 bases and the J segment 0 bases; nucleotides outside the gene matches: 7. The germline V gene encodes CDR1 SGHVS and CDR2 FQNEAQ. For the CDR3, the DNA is TGTGCCAGCAGCCCGGCCAGGGGGTCTAGCAATCAGCCCCAGCATTTT. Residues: CASSPARGSSNQPQHF.

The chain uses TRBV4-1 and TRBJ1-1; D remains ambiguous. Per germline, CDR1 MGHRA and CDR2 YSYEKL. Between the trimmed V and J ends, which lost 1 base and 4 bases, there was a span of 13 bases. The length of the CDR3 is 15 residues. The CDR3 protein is CASSQGSIITTEAFF. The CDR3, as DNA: TGCGCCAGCAGCCAAGGGAGTATCATAACCACTGAAGCTTTCTTT.

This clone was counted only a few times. The CDR3 DNA reads as TGTGCCAGCAGCTTACAAGTAAATTCACCCCTCCACTTT. Its protein product is CASSLQVNSPLHF. The chain carries TRBV5-5 and TRBJ1-6, with D uncertain. Trimming removed 2 bases at V and 7 bases at J, with 7 bases between. This CDR3 comprises 13 residues. The germline CDR1 and CDR2 sequences are SGHKS and YYEKEE (reference sequence).